This TCR beta chain was documented in a study of T cell responses to AZD1222 COVID-19 vaccine. At the level of the study: Pooled samples include second doses given at about 4 or 12 weeks. Findings of the study overall: Targets within unmutated variant regions were reportedly found for nearly half of spike-specific TCRs.

The CDR3 sequence is 18 residues long. Trimming left V 3 bases short and J 0 bases short, with 18 bases between. Looked up from germline, CDR1 is LNHDA and CDR2 is SQIVND (reference sequence). Assay: immunoSEQ multiplex PCR; the TCRdb copy retains only in-frame clones and omits some. The repertoire holds 95,000 to 100,000 clones, with 90% as singletons. Comment on this clone: Its antigen remains unknown.

This TCR was sampled from an adult in good health. This chain links TRBV19 with TRBJ2-1; D perhaps matches TRBD2 (6 bases). The sample consisted of peripheral blood, taken on day 0 of AZD1222 vaccination. CDR3 bases: TGTGCCAGTAGTATCCCCCTCTCAGGGAGGAGCTCCTACAATGAGCAGTTCTTC. It encodes CASSIPLSGRSSYNEQFF.